What follows are 30 T cell receptor beta chains derived from one specimen sequenced in a study of T cell repertoires in cytomegalovirus infection. TCRdb re-analysed the reads in MiXCR, keeping a single row per CDR3 protein. Here the sample spans approximately 500,000 distinct CDR3 sequences, about 17% being singletons. Sequencing was performed on CD8+ T cells from PBMCs. These receptors were taken from a human donor in good health (CMV status not recorded). Some clones in this sample may be carry-over from other donors' samples.

This chain joins TRBV6-2 or TRBV6-3 and TRBJ1-5, with D perhaps TRBD1 (5 bases). Germline CDR1 is MNHEY and CDR2 is SVGEGT. The ends were cut back, 2 bases at V and 1 base at J, with 9 bases in the middle. CDR3 size: 15 residues. In DNA form, the CDR3 reads TGTGCCAGCAGTTACCGCAGGGTAAGCAATCAGCCCCAGCATTTT. Translating gives CASSYRRVSNQPQHF.

This clonotype was detected only a few times. The chain combines TRBV3-1 with TRBJ2-6; no clear D gene. Trimming left V 0 bases short and J 0 bases short, with 9 bases between. Germline CDR1 and CDR2: LGHDT and YNNKEL (reference sequence). This CDR3 has 17 amino acids. This CDR3 is CASSQDPAFSGANVLTF. The CDR3 DNA follows: TGTGCCAGCAGCCAAGATCCAGCATTCTCTGGGGCCAACGTCCTGACTTTC. The variable domain in full, completed from reference TRBV3-1 and TRBJ2-6, reads DTAVSQTPKYLVTQMGNDKSIKCEQNLGHDTMYWYKQDSKKFLKIMFSYNNKELIINETVPNRFSPKSPDKAHLNLHINSLELGDSAVYFCASSQDPAFSGANVLTFGAGSRLTVL.

This clonotype was seen ten or more times. The chain employs TRBV7-9 and TRBJ2-6, with D uncertain. The V end lost 5 bases, the J end lost 0 bases, and 14 bases lay between the germline ends. CDR3 size: 17 residues. CDR1 is SEHNR and CDR2 is FQNEAQ in the germline V gene (reference sequence). The CDR3 loop reads CASSGSWDGSGANVLTF. In DNA form, the CDR3 reads TGTGCCAGCAGCGGAAGTTGGGATGGCTCTGGGGCCAACGTCCTGACTTTC.

On this clonotype: This likely comes from a read error, as the CDR3 has no conserved phenylalanine or tryptophan at its end. This sequence joins TRBV24-1 and TRBJ2-1, with a weak D call TRBD1 (5 bases). Germline lookup yields CDR1 KGHDR and CDR2 SFDVKD. This CDR3 is built from 15 residues. CDR3: CATSSGQNGRNEQFL. In DNA form, the CDR3 reads TGTGCCACCAGTTCAGGACAAAACGGAAGGAATGAACAGTTCTTA.

The rearrangement links TRBV2 to TRBJ1-6, with unresolved D. Germline V gene data show CDR1 as SNHLY and CDR2 as FYNNEI. V was trimmed by 4 bases and J by 10 bases, leaving 5 bases between them. The CDR3 has 11 residues. The CDR3 region is CASSAGSPLHF. CDR3 sequence (DNA): TGTGCCAGCAGTGCGGGATCACCCCTCCACTTT. The full variable domain, with the rest looked up from reference TRBV2 and TRBJ1-6, is EPEVTQTPSHQVTQMGQEVILRCVPISNHLYFYWYRQILGQKVEFLVSFYNNEISEKSEIFDDQFSVERPDGSNFTLKIRSTKLEDSAMYFCASSAGSPLHFGNGTRLTVT.

The chain has TRBV6-1 and TRBJ1-1, with D maybe TRBD1 (5 bases). CDR1 and CDR2 (germline): MNHNS, SASEGT. This CDR3 has 15 residues. With 4 bases removed from V and 3 bases from J, the gap between germline ends came to 15 bases. CDR3 sequence: CASSAEPGRDTEAFF. The CDR3 coding sequence is TGTGCCAGCAGTGCTGAGCCAGGGAGGGACACTGAAGCTTTCTTT.

This clonotype was counted only a few times. The genes are TRBV6-1 and TRBJ1-1; D perhaps matches TRBD1 (5 bases). V was trimmed by 8 bases and J by 8 bases, leaving 9 bases between them. This CDR3 has 10 amino acids. Germline CDR1 MNHNS, CDR2 SASEGT. The CDR3 loop reads CASSKGEAFF. CDR3 sequence (DNA): TGTGCCAGCTCGAAGGGGGAAGCTTTCTTT.

The sample holds many counts of this clonotype. The J gene is TRBJ1-1, the V gene TRBV7-9; TRBD1 matches 7 bases. Germline CDR1 SEHNR, CDR2 FQNEAQ (reference sequence). The junction had 8 bases not matched to a gene; V was cut back by 7 bases and J by 3 bases. CDR3 size: 14 residues. The CDR3 DNA reads as TGTGCCAGCAACCGACAGGGATCCTACACTGAAGCTTTCTTT. Encoded protein: CASNRQGSYTEAFF.

This clonotype was found a few times. V gene TRBV10-3 combines with J gene TRBJ2-1; 7 bases fit TRBD2. Germline CDR1 ENHRY, CDR2 SYGVKD. The CDR3 loop spans 17 amino acids. Trimming removed 2 bases from V and 0 bases from J; junction bases left unmatched: 7. The chain's CDR3 is CAISEHAAGDSYNEQFF. The CDR3 nucleotides read TGTGCCATCAGTGAGCACGCGGCGGGAGACTCCTACAATGAGCAGTTCTTC.

Worth noting for this clonotype: One end of the junction varies from germline; a read error may be responsible. This rearrangement joins TRBV10-3 to TRBJ2-1, with D perhaps matching TRBD1 or TRBD2 (5 bases each). Germline V gene sequence: CDR1 ENHRY, CDR2 SYGVKD. This CDR3 contains 15 residues. The CDR3 DNA sequence: TGTACCATCACCGAGGGCAGGGATTCATACAATGAGCAGTTCTTC. Its translation: CTITEGRDSYNEQFF.

This clonotype was found a few times. The chain carries TRBV12-3 or TRBV12-4 and TRBJ2-1; 7 bases are shared with TRBD2. The CDR3 has 15 amino acids. The V and J ends lost 1 base and 5 bases, in that order; junction bases with no gene match: 5. DNA of the CDR3: TGTGCCAGCAGTTTAGTAGCGGGTGCCGACAATGAGCAGTTCTTC. Translation: CASSLVAGADNEQFF.

This clonotype was detected many times. V gene TRBV6-1 combines with J gene TRBJ2-1, with 7 nucleotides matching TRBD2. The V and J ends lost 11 bases and 0 bases, in that order; junction bases with no gene match: 7. This CDR3 contains 14 residues. Germline values: CDR1 MNHNS, CDR2 SASEGT. The CDR3 DNA is TGTGCCTGCATGCGGGGGAGCTCCTACAATGAGCAGTTCTTC. Its protein is CACMRGSSYNEQFF.

A few counts support this clonotype. This CDR3 reads CASKRTLDYYEQYF. CDR3 sequence (DNA): TGTGCCAGCAAGAGGACATTAGACTACTACGAGCAGTACTTC. The chain recombines TRBV2 with TRBJ2-7, with D tentatively TRBD1 or TRBD2 (5 bases each). Trimming pared 7 bases from V and 3 bases from J, leaving 16 bases between. The germline V gene has CDR1 SNHLY and CDR2 FYNNEI. CDR3 length: 14 residues.

This chain links TRBV9 with TRBJ1-1; unclear D gene. CDR3 length equals 14 residues. Germline-derived CDR1 and CDR2 are SGDLS and YYNGEE. V dropped 0 bases and J dropped 2 bases, with 8 bases sitting between them. Here the CDR3 reads CASSVEGHNTEAFF. Written as DNA, the CDR3 is TGTGCCAGCAGCGTAGAAGGTCATAACACTGAAGCTTTCTTT.

This chain connects TRBV9 to TRBJ2-3; D possibly corresponds to TRBD2 (5 bases). This CDR3 region has 15 residues. CDR1 and CDR2 (germline): SGDLS, YYNGEE. The V end lost 0 bases, the J end lost 0 bases, and 8 bases lay between the germline ends. The chain's CDR3 is CASSVDGISTDTQYF. CDR3 sequence (DNA): TGTGCCAGCAGCGTAGACGGGATTAGCACAGATACGCAGTATTTT.

This clonotype is a singleton in its sample. The chain links TRBV5-1 to TRBJ1-4, with 10 positions matching TRBD1. V shed 4 bases, J shed 8 bases, and the junction held 14 bases outside the gene matches. Per the germline V gene, CDR1 is SGHRS and CDR2 is YFSETQ. This CDR3 has 17 amino acids. The CDR3 sequence is CASSHRGTGALREKLFF. In nucleotides, the CDR3 is TGCGCCAGCAGCCACCGCGGGACAGGGGCCTTGAGGGAAAAACTGTTTTTT.

For this clonotype: A much larger clone lies a single base off, so this may be a read error. The V call is TRBV5-4, the J call TRBJ1-1; D gene uncertain. Germline lookup yields CDR1 SGHNT and CDR2 YYREEE (reference sequence). The CDR3 length is 14 residues. V lost 4 bases to trimming and J lost 3 bases, with 13 bases between them. CDR3 DNA: TGTGCCAGCAGCCCATCCGACACGGACACTGAAGCTTTCTTT. Its translation is CASSPSDTDTEAFF.

This clonotype was observed at least ten times. This chain connects TRBV6-1 to TRBJ2-5, with 9 positions matching TRBD2. The germline V gene has CDR1 MNHNS and CDR2 SASEGT. V lost 7 bases, J lost 5 bases, and 11 bases stayed unmatched. CDR3 length: 15 residues. DNA of the CDR3: TGTGCCAGCACTAGTAGCGGGAGTAGTGAGGAGACCCAGTACTTC. It is translated as CASTSSGSSEETQYF.

This clonotype has a handful of counts. This sequence joins TRBV20-1 and TRBJ1-5, with D perhaps matching TRBD1 (6 bases). Germline V gives CDR1 DFQATT, CDR2 SNEGSKA (reference sequence). Trimming took 6 bases from V and 1 from J, leaving 16 bases between them. The CDR3 has 15 amino acids. CDR3 in amino acids: CSALLSRGSNQPQHF. In nucleotides, the CDR3 is TGCAGTGCACTGCTTAGCAGGGGAAGCAATCAGCCCCAGCATTTT.

Ten or more counts support this clonotype. The genes are TRBV7-2 and TRBJ2-2; 14 nucleotides align to TRBD2. V shed 7 bases and J 3 bases; nucleotides not matched to a gene: 7. This CDR3 contains 17 residues. Germline V gives CDR1 SGHTA, CDR2 FQGNSA. CDR3 residues: CASNRLAGGRDTGELFF. The CDR3 DNA follows: TGTGCCAGCAACCGACTAGCGGGGGGGCGGGACACCGGGGAGCTGTTTTTT.

This clonotype has only a few counts. The V gene is TRBV9, the J gene TRBJ1-1, with 9 bases matching TRBD1. From germline, CDR1 is SGDLS and CDR2 YYNGEE. V lost 3 bases to trimming and J lost 4 bases; unmatched junction nucleotides: 7. The CDR3 totals 15 residues. The CDR3 nucleotides are TGTGCCAGCAGCGCTCGGACAGGGGATGGCACTGAAGCTTTCTTT. Translated, it gives CASSARTGDGTEAFF. Full variable domain (missing parts from reference TRBV9 and TRBJ1-1): DSGVTQTPKHLITATGQRVTLRCSPRSGDLSVYWYQQSLDQGLQFLIQYYNGEERAKGNILERFSAQQFPDLHSELNLSSLELGDSALYFCASSARTGDGTEAFFGQGTRLTVV.

This chain uses TRBV27 with TRBJ2-3, with D possibly TRBD2 on 5 matching bases. The CDR3 totals 15 residues. V was clipped by 1 base and J by 1 base, with 9 bases between them. CDR1 is MNHEY, CDR2 SMNVEV, per germline (reference sequence). CDR3 sequence reads: CASSLYRERTDTQYF. In DNA form, the CDR3 reads TGTGCCAGCAGTTTATATCGGGAACGCACAGATACGCAGTATTTT.

This clonotype occurred many times. The chain recombines TRBV7-9 with TRBJ2-7, with a weak D call TRBD1 (6 bases). Germline assignment: CDR1 SEHNR and CDR2 FQNEAQ (reference sequence). Deletions cut 3 bases from V and 2 bases from J, with 11 bases between. The CDR3 is 14 residues long. As DNA, the CDR3 is TGTGCCAGCAGCTTTGGGGACACTACCTACGAGCAGTACTTC. Amino acid sequence: CASSFGDTTYEQYF.

This chain links TRBV27 with TRBJ2-1; no reliable D call. The CDR3 extends over 14 amino acids. Trimming took 2 bases from V and 4 from J, leaving 9 bases between them. Germline values: CDR1 MNHEY, CDR2 SMNVEV (reference sequence). CDR3 sequence reads: CASSLAPAYNEQFF. The CDR3 DNA reads as TGTGCCAGCAGTTTAGCCCCAGCATACAATGAGCAGTTCTTC.

In the case of this clonotype: Given a much more abundant clone one base away, this may be a read error. V gene TRBV19 combines with J gene TRBJ2-3; 8 nucleotides match TRBD2. The CDR3 length is 17 residues. Germline assignment: CDR1 LNHDA and CDR2 SQIVND (reference sequence). Trimming took 5 bases from V and 2 from J; bases not matched to a gene: 12. CDR3 in amino acids: CASSRTRAGALTDTQYF. In DNA form, the CDR3 reads TGTGCCAGTAGTCGCACTCGAGCGGGGGCCCTCACAGATACGCAGTATTTT.

A few counts support this clonotype. DNA of the CDR3: TGCGCCAGCAGCCAAGAACTAGCGGGATTCTACGAGCAGTACTTC. Protein: CASSQELAGFYEQYF. The chain uses TRBV4-1 and TRBJ2-7; 10 bases agree with TRBD2. V was clipped by 0 bases and J by 3 bases; unmatched bases: 2. This CDR3 comprises 15 residues. Germline V gene lookup returns CDR1 MGHRA and CDR2 YSYEKL.

Comment on this clonotype: A read error may explain this, as a much larger clone is one base away. No conserved phenylalanine or tryptophan ends this CDR3, so it is likely a read error. The V gene is TRBV11-2, the J gene TRBJ2-5, with 9 positions matching TRBD2. CDR1 SGHAT and CDR2 FQNNGV come from the germline V gene. Losses at the gene ends were 3 bases for V and 5 bases for J; bases not matched to a gene: 7. This CDR3 has 15 residues. The CDR3: CASSLRLAGRETQYL. CDR3 nucleotides: TGTGCCAGCAGCTTGCGGCTAGCGGGACGGGAGACCCAGTACTTA.

This clonotype was observed a few times. J is TRBJ2-3 and V is TRBV28; tentatively, D is TRBD1 (5 bases). The germline gives CDR1 MDHEN, CDR2 SYDVKM. The germline V and J ends were trimmed by 8 bases and 1 base, with 7 bases remaining between them. The length of the CDR3 is 12 residues. CDR3 in amino acids: CASRQRTDTQYF. The CDR3 nucleotides are TGTGCCAGCCGACAGCGCACAGATACGCAGTATTTT.

This clonotype has more than one count but fewer than ten. V gene TRBV5-6 combines with J gene TRBJ2-1, with 7 bases lining up with TRBD1. With V trimmed by 6 bases and J by 9 bases, 6 bases remained unmatched. The germline V gene has CDR1 SGHDT and CDR2 YYEEEE. This CDR3 has 12 amino acids. CDR3 bases: TGTGCCAGCAAGAACAGGGGTAGTGAGCAGTTCTTC. Translation: CASKNRGSEQFF.

This clonotype was seen many times. V and J are TRBV27 and TRBJ2-3; no clear D gene. CDR3 length: 12 residues. The germline V and J ends were trimmed by 6 bases and 1 base, with 5 bases remaining between them. The V gene's germline CDR1 is MNHEY and CDR2 SMNVEV (reference sequence). The CDR3 DNA sequence: TGTGCCAGCAGCCCCCGCACAGATACGCAGTATTTT. Translating gives CASSPRTDTQYF.